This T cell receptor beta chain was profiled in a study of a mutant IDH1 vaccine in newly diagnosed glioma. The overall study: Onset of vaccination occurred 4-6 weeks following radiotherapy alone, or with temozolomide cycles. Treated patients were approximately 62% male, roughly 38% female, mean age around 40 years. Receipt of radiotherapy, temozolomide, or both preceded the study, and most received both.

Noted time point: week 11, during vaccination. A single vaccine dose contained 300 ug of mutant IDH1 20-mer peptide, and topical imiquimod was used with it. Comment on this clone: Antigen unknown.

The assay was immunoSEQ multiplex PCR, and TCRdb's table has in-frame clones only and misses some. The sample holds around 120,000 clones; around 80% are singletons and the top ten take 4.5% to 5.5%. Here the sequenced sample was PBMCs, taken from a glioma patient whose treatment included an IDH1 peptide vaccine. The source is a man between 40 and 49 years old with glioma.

CDR3 DNA: TGTGCCAGCTCACCGCTCCCCGAAGGCTCCTATAATTCACCCCTCCACTTT. It codes for CASSPLPEGSYNSPLHF. The chain carries TRBV18 and TRBJ1-6, with D hard to call. The V gene lost 3 bases and the J gene lost 0 bases, with 12 bases spanning the gap. CDR1 KGHSH and CDR2 LQKENI come from the germline V gene. The CDR3 runs to 17 residues.